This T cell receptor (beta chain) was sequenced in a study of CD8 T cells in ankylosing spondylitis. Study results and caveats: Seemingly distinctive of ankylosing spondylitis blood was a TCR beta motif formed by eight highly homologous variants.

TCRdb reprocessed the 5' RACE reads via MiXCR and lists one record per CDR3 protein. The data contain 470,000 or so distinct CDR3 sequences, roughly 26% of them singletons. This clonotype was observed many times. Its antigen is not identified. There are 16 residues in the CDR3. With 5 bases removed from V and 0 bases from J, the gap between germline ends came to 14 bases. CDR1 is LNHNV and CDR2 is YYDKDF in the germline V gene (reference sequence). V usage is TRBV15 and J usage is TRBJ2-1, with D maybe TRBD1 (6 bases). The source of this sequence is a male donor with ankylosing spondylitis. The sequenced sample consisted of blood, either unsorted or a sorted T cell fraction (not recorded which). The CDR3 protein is CATSVRGSLSYNEQFF. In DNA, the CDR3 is TGTGCCACCAGCGTCAGGGGTTCCCTCTCCTACAATGAGCAGTTCTTC.